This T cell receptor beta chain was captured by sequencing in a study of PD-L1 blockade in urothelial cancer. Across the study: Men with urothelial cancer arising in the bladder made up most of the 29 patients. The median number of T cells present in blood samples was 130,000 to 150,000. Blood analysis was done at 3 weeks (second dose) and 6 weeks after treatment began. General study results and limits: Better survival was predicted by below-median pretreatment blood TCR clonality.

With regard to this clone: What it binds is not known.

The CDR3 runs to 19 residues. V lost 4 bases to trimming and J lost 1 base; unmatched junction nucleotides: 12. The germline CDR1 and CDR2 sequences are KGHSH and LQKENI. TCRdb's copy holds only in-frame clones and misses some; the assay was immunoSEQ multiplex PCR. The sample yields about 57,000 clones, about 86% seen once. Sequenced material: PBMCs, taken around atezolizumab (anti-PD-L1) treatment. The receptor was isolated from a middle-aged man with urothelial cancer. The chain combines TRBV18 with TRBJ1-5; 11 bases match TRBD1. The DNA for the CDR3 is TGTGCCAGCTCACGATACGGGACAGGGGGGATTTCCAGCAATCAGCCCCAGCATTTT. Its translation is CASSRYGTGGISSNQPQHF.